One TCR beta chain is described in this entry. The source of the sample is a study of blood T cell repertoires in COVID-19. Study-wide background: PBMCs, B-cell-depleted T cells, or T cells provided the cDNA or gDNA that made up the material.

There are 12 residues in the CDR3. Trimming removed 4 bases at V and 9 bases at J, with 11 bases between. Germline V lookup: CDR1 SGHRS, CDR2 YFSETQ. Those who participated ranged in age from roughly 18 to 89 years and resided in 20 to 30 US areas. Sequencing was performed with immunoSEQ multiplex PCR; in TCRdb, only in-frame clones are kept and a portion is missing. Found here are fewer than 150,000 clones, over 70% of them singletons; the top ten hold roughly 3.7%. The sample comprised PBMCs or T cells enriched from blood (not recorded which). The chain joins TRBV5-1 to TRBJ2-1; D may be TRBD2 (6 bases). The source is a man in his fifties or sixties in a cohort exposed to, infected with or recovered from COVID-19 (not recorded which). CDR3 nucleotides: TGCGCCAGCAGCCCCGGGGGTCTTGAGCAGTTCTTC. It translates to CASSPGGLEQFF.